One sample yielded the 16 T cell receptor beta chains listed below, sequenced in a study of control samples from healthy donors and cancer patients. Clones were read by immunoSEQ multiplex PCR, and TCRdb kept only the in-frame ones, dropping some. This table holds about 96,000 clones, just over 90% found once. The sequenced sample was blood. The receptors were gathered from a man aged 18 to 29 in good health.

The chain employs TRBV29-1 and TRBJ1-2; 8 bases map to TRBD1. The ends lost 3 bases at V and 4 bases at J; junction bases unmatched: 13. CDR3 length: 16 residues. Germline V lookup: CDR1 SQVTM, CDR2 ANQGSEA. The CDR3 DNA sequence: TGCAGCGTTGAGCTCGGTGACGGGACAGGATTCTATGGCTACACCTTC. Protein product: CSVELGDGTGFYGYTF.

This clone occurred once. The chain recombines TRBV19 with TRBJ1-1, with a tentative D call TRBD1 (5 bases). The V end lost 10 bases, the J end lost 2 bases, and 23 bases lay between the germline ends. Per the germline V gene, CDR1 is LNHDA and CDR2 is SQIVND (reference sequence). There are 16 residues in the CDR3. The CDR3 protein is CATALNAQGGNTEAFF. The CDR3 DNA reads TGTGCCACCGCCTTAAATGCCCAGGGAGGTAACACTGAAGCTTTCTTT.

V usage is TRBV5-4 and J usage is TRBJ1-1; D is unresolved. Germline CDR1 SGHNT, CDR2 YYREEE (reference sequence). CDR3 length: 13 amino acids. Deletions cut 4 bases from V and 0 bases from J, with 7 bases between. CDR3: CASSRQMNTEAFF. The CDR3, as DNA: TGTGCCAGCAGCAGGCAGATGAACACTGAAGCTTTCTTT.

CDR3 DNA sequence: TGTGCCACCAAGGGCAGGGAGCCCACTGAAGCTTTCTTT. Encoded protein: CATKGREPTEAFF. The V gene is TRBV12-3 or TRBV12-4, the J gene TRBJ1-1; D possibly corresponds to TRBD1 (5 bases). Trimming removed 10 bases at V and 4 bases at J, with 16 bases between. This CDR3 contains 13 residues.

V usage is TRBV6-6 and J usage is TRBJ1-2, with D maybe TRBD1 (5 bases). Trimming removed 0 bases at V and 4 bases at J, with 9 bases between. CDR1 is MNHNY, CDR2 SVGAGI, per germline (reference sequence). This CDR3 is built from 14 residues. For the CDR3, the DNA is TGTGCCAGCAGTTACTCGGAGGGGTCCTATGGCTACACCTTC. It codes for CASSYSEGSYGYTF.

The chain is built from TRBV29-1 and TRBJ1-1; the D is unclear. The CDR3 totals 15 residues. V dropped 8 bases and J dropped 2 bases, with 21 bases sitting between them. Per germline, CDR1 SQVTM and CDR2 ANQGSEA. The CDR3 nucleotides are TGCAGCACCCAGAGGACGGCAATTCTAAACACTGAAGCTTTCTTT. Amino acid sequence: CSTQRTAILNTEAFF.

The chain uses TRBV6-1 and TRBJ2-5; the D gene is possibly TRBD2 (6 bases). Deletions cut 2 bases from V and 5 bases from J, with 15 bases between. CDR1 MNHNS and CDR2 SASEGT come from the germline V gene. The CDR3 is 15 amino acids. CDR3 sequence reads: CASSEMGGWWETQYF. The CDR3 DNA reads as TGTGCCAGCAGTGAAATGGGAGGATGGTGGGAGACCCAGTACTTC.

The chain recombines TRBV6-5 with TRBJ1-1; a weak D match, TRBD1 (5 bases). CDR1 and CDR2 from the germline V gene are MNHEY and SVGAGI. CDR3 length equals 12 residues. V was trimmed by 7 bases and J by 6 bases, leaving 12 bases between them. The CDR3 bases are TGTGCCAGCAAGTCGGCAGGGTCTGAAGCTTTCTTT. This sequence encodes CASKSAGSEAFF.

The CDR3 here is CAIYMGYGYTF. The CDR3 DNA is TGTGCTATTTACATGGGGTATGGCTACACCTTC. The V and J genes are TRBV30 and TRBJ1-2; no clear D. Germline CDR1 reads GTSNPN; CDR2 reads SVGIG (reference sequence). CDR3 size: 11 residues.

Worth noting for this clone: A junction boundary mismatches the germline segment, possibly from a read error. Other nucleotide sequences in the sample specify the same CDR3. V gene TRBV15 combines with J gene TRBJ2-2; unclear D gene. The CDR3 sequence is 12 residues long. The germline gives CDR1 LNHNV, CDR2 YYDKDF (reference sequence). CDR3 amino acids: CATSRDPGELFF. The CDR3 coding sequence is TGCGCCACCAGCAGAGACCCCGGGGAGCTGTTTTTT.

The rearrangement uses TRBV5-1 and TRBJ1-1; possible D gene TRBD1, 5 bases. This CDR3 contains 13 residues. Germline V gene data show CDR1 as SGHRS and CDR2 as YFSETQ. Trimming stripped 3 bases from V and 6 bases from J, with 12 bases between. The CDR3 here is CASSSNYRSEAFF. The DNA of the CDR3 is TGCGCCAGCAGCTCAAACTACAGGTCTGAAGCTTTCTTT.

The chain couples TRBV4-3 to TRBJ2-4, with 7 bases matching TRBD2. CDR1 is LGHNA, CDR2 YSLEER, per germline. Trimming took 4 bases from V and 5 from J; bases not matched to a gene: 8. This CDR3 comprises 15 residues. In DNA form, the CDR3 reads TGCGCCAGCAGCCCGGTCGGGGGGAGGGAAAACATTCAGTACTTC. It translates to CASSPVGGRENIQYF.

The V and J genes are TRBV6-6 and TRBJ1-1; a weak D match, TRBD1 (5 bases). CDR1 and CDR2 (germline): MNHNY, SVGAGI (reference sequence). There are 15 residues in the CDR3. Trimming stripped 2 bases from V and 3 bases from J, with 13 bases between. CDR3 in DNA: TGTGCCAGCAGTTACGTCCGGGACTACGACACTGAAGCTTTCTTT. Translated: CASSYVRDYDTEAFF.

The V and J genes are TRBV5-6 and TRBJ1-6; D is uncertain. The V end lost 0 bases, the J end lost 2 bases, and 6 bases lay between the germline ends. The CDR3 has 15 amino acids. CDR1 and CDR2 (germline): SGHDT, YYEEEE. The DNA for the CDR3 is TGTGCCAGCAGCTTGGGGCAGGCCTATAATTCACCCCTCCACTTT. Translated: CASSLGQAYNSPLHF. Full variable domain (rest looked up from reference TRBV5-6 and TRBJ1-6): DAGVTQSPTHLIKTRGQQVTLRCSPKSGHDTVSWYQQALGQGPQFIFQYYEEEERQRGNFPDRFSGHQFPNYSSELNVNALLLGDSALYLCASSLGQAYNSPLHFGNGTRLTVT.

The chain is built from TRBV4-2 and TRBJ2-7, with TRBD1 identical over 7 bases. The trim removed 1 base at V and 0 bases at J, leaving 6 bases unmatched. The germline V gene encodes CDR1 LGHNA and CDR2 YNFKEQ. The CDR3 sequence is 16 residues long. This CDR3 reads CASSQVGTDSSYEQYF. The CDR3 bases are TGTGCCAGCAGCCAAGTGGGGACAGATAGCTCCTACGAGCAGTACTTC.

The CDR3 region is CASSPRPYEQYF. The CDR3 region has the DNA TGTGCCAGCAGTCCGCGGCCCTACGAGCAGTACTTC. This rearrangement joins TRBV27 to TRBJ2-7; D unclear. Trimming left V 5 bases short and J 2 bases short, with 7 bases between. CDR1 is MNHEY and CDR2 is SMNVEV in the germline V gene (reference sequence). The CDR3 contains 12 residues.